What follows is one T cell receptor (beta chain) and its context. Its antigen is unidentified. CDR1 is SGHRS, CDR2 YFSETQ, per germline. The CDR3 loop spans 14 amino acids. V was pared by 0 bases and J by 4 bases, with 10 bases between. The PCR contained 60 Vbeta and 13 Jbeta primers. TCRdb's copy holds only in-frame clones and misses some; the assay was immunoSEQ multiplex PCR. The listing records more than 90,000 clones. These data are taken from a study of cytomegalovirus exposure and HLA in healthy donors. Regarding the study as a whole: Per published reports, the classifier diagnosed cytomegalovirus status with high specificity and sensitivity.

The sample was PBMCs. The clonotype comes from a man in his forties in good health and CMV-seropositive. The V gene is TRBV5-1, the J gene TRBJ2-5; D not certain. CDR3 nucleotides: TGCGCCAGCAGCTTGGACCCCCCGGTAGAGACCCAGTACTTC. Amino acid sequence: CASSLDPPVETQYF.